Included here is one T cell receptor beta chain sequence, with context. Antigen: not known. The table came from immunoSEQ multiplex PCR; TCRdb's copy has only in-frame clones and leaves some out. The sample holds some 80,000 clones, more than 70% seen once. Germline-derived CDR1 and CDR2 are LNHDA and SQIVND (reference sequence). V was shortened by 7 bases and J by 0 bases, with 6 bases between the two germline ends. This CDR3 contains 12 residues. This sample was taken from a study of a mutant IDH1 vaccine in newly diagnosed glioma. Study-wide context: The study gave patients eight vaccinations in weeks 1, 3, 5, 7, 11, 15, 19, 23. Treated patients had a mean age of roughly 39 years and a 62.5% male, 37.5% female split. Patients' prior therapy spanned radiotherapy, temozolomide, or both; most underwent both.

General study points: There were vaccine-induced immune responses in 85% to 95% of the patients.

Sample time point: week 23, last vaccination. Every vaccination contained 300 ug of the mutant IDH1 20-mer peptide and was paired with topical imiquimod. This specimen consisted of PBMCs, obtained from a glioma patient whose treatment included an IDH1 peptide vaccine. The source is a woman in her forties or fifties with glioma. The chain links TRBV19 to TRBJ1-1; no definite D call. CDR3 amino acids: CASTDLNTEAFF. Written as DNA, the CDR3 is TGTGCCAGTACAGACCTGAACACTGAAGCTTTCTTT.